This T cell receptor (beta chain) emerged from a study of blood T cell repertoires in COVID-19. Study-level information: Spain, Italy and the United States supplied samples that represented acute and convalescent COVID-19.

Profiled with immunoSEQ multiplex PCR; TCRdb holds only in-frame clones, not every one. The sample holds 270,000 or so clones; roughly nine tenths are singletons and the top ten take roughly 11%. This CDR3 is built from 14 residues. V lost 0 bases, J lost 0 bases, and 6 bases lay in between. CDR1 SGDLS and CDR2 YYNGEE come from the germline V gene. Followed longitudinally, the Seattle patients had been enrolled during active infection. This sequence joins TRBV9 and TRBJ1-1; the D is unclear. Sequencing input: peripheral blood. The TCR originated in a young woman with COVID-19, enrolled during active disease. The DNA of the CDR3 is TGTGCCAGCAGCGTAGGAGACATGAACACTGAAGCTTTCTTT. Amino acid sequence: CASSVGDMNTEAFF.